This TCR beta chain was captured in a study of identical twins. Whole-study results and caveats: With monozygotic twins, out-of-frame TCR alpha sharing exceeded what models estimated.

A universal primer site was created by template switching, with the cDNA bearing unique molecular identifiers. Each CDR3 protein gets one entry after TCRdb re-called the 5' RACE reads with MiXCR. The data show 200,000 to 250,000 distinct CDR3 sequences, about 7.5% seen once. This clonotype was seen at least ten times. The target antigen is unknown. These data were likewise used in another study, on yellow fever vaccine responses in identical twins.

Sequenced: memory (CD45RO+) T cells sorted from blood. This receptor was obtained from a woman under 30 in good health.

The CDR3 nucleotides read TGTGCCAGCAGTTTGACCGGGACCGACTACGAGCAGTACTTC. Amino acid sequence: CASSLTGTDYEQYF. The chain joins TRBV27 to TRBJ2-7; the D gene could be TRBD1 or TRBD2 (5 bases each). Germline-derived CDR1 and CDR2 are MNHEY and SMNVEV (reference sequence). The CDR3 runs to 14 residues. V was shortened by 3 bases and J by 3 bases, with 12 bases between the two germline ends.